A single sample is the source of the 18 T cell receptor beta chains below, sequenced in a study of cytomegalovirus exposure and HLA in healthy donors. This table comes from immunoSEQ multiplex PCR, and its TCRdb copy is limited to in-frame clones, with some not included. The sample has about 44,000 clones; 93% are singletons. The source material was PBMCs. These receptors were taken from a woman between 18 and 29 years old in good health and CMV-seronegative.

The CDR3 nucleotides are TGTGCCAGTAGTATCCCCCAGGGCTATAGCAATCAGCCCCAGCATTTT. Its translation is CASSIPQGYSNQPQHF. The rearrangement links TRBV19 to TRBJ1-5; D possibly corresponds to TRBD1 (5 bases). With 3 bases removed from V and 0 bases from J, the gap between germline ends came to 12 bases. CDR1 is LNHDA and CDR2 is SQIVND in the germline V gene (reference sequence). The CDR3 is made up of 16 amino acids.

The chain employs TRBV7-2 and TRBJ1-3; tentatively, D is TRBD1 (6 bases). The germline CDR1 and CDR2 sequences are SGHTA and FQGNSA. CDR3 size: 15 residues. Trimming removed 2 bases from V and 2 bases from J, with 10 bases in between. In DNA form, the CDR3 reads TGTGCCAGCAGCTTAACTTGGACAGCTGGAAACACCATATATTTT. Protein: CASSLTWTAGNTIYF.

The chain couples TRBV28 to TRBJ1-1; 7 nucleotides agree with TRBD1. This CDR3 has 12 amino acids. CDR1 MDHEN and CDR2 SYDVKM come from the germline V gene. J gave up 7 bases and V 6 bases, and 5 bases lay outside the gene matches. CDR3 residues: CASRPRQGEAFF. The CDR3 DNA reads as TGTGCCAGCAGACCTCGACAGGGTGAAGCTTTCTTT.

Regarding this clone: The germline gene is not matched at one end of the junction; a read error may be the cause. This chain links TRBV6-1 with TRBJ1-5; D unclear. The CDR3 runs 14 residues. Per germline, CDR1 MNHNS and CDR2 SASEGT. Written as DNA, the CDR3 is TGTGCCAGCAGCGAAGCCCGAGGCAATCAGCCCCAGCATTTT. Encoded protein: CASSEARGNQPQHF.

V and J are TRBV9 and TRBJ2-1, with 11 bases identical to TRBD2. The CDR3 has 18 residues. Losses at the gene ends were 0 bases for V and 6 bases for J; bases not matched to a gene: 11. Germline V CDR1 and CDR2: SGDLS, YYNGEE. The CDR3 region is CASSVDSITSGSGNEQFF. Written as DNA, the CDR3 is TGTGCCAGCAGCGTAGACTCAATAACTAGCGGGAGTGGCAATGAGCAGTTCTTC.

The CDR3 DNA reads TGTGCCAGCAGCTTAGCGCGGGGGGGGACGTACGAGCAGTACTTC. This gives the protein CASSLARGGTYEQYF. The chain links TRBV7-9 to TRBJ2-7, with TRBD2 matching over 9 bases. The CDR3 is 15 amino acids. Germline CDR1 is SEHNR and CDR2 is FQNEAQ (reference sequence). The ends lost 0 bases at V and 4 bases at J; junction bases unmatched: 4.

The J gene is TRBJ1-1, the V gene TRBV7-8; 10 nucleotides align to TRBD1. The germline V gene encodes CDR1 SGHVS and CDR2 FQNEAQ. The CDR3 extends over 15 amino acids. The junction had 3 bases not matched to a gene; V was cut back by 1 base and J by 4 bases. CDR3 in DNA: TGTGCCAGCAGCTTAGGGACAGGGGGACTCACTGAAGCTTTCTTT. It translates to CASSLGTGGLTEAFF.

The chain recombines TRBV7-2 with TRBJ2-1; 15 nucleotides align to TRBD2. Trimming took 0 bases from V and 8 from J; bases not matched to a gene: 2. The CDR3 consists of 16 residues. Germline V gene data show CDR1 as SGHTA and CDR2 as FQGNSA. CDR3 residues: CASSLAGTSGGYEQFF. The CDR3 DNA is TGTGCCAGCAGCTTAGCGGGGACTAGCGGGGGGTATGAGCAGTTCTTC. Filled out from reference TRBV7-2 and TRBJ2-1, the complete variable domain reads GAGVSQSPSNKVTEKGKDVELRCDPISGHTALYWYRQSLGQGLEFLIYFQGNSAPDKSGLPSDRFSAERTGGSVSTLTIQRTQQEDSAVYLCASSLAGTSGGYEQFFGPGTRLTVL.

The J gene is TRBJ1-4, the V gene TRBV5-1, with TRBD1 identical over 9 bases. V gave up 2 bases and J gave up 0 bases; unmatched junction bases: 2. This CDR3 has 16 amino acids. Germline V lookup: CDR1 SGHRS, CDR2 YFSETQ. The CDR3 DNA sequence: TGCGCCAGCAGCTTACAGGGGGCTTCAACTAATGAAAAACTGTTTTTT. Residues: CASSLQGASTNEKLFF.

With respect to this clone: At one boundary the junction diverges from the germline segment, which might be a read error. CDR3 DNA: TGTGCTAGCAGCTTCCGGGAGGGTCTCTCCTACGAGCAGTACTTC. This gives the protein CASSFREGLSYEQYF. The chain is built from TRBV7-7 and TRBJ2-7, with 8 bases lining up with TRBD2. CDR1 SSHAT and CDR2 FNYEAQ come from the germline V gene (reference sequence). CDR3 length: 15 amino acids.

The rearrangement links TRBV11-3 to TRBJ2-7; TRBD1 is a possible D gene (5 bases). Between the trimmed V and J ends, which lost 1 base and 1 base, there was a span of 11 bases. Per the germline V gene, CDR1 is SGHNT and CDR2 is YENEEA. The CDR3 consists of 15 residues. This CDR3 reads CASSLGQGPSYEQYF. CDR3 DNA: TGTGCCAGCAGCTTAGGGCAGGGTCCATCCTACGAGCAGTACTTC.

The chain carries TRBV5-4 and TRBJ2-1; 8 bases align to TRBD1. V lost 2 bases, J lost 8 bases, and 9 bases stayed unmatched. There are 15 residues in the CDR3. Germline loops: CDR1 SGHNT, CDR2 YYREEE (reference sequence). CDR3 DNA: TGTGCCAGCAGCTTCGGACAGGGAGTGGCCGATGAGCAGTTCTTC. Translating gives CASSFGQGVADEQFF.

This rearrangement joins TRBV19 to TRBJ2-1; no clear D. The CDR3 runs 11 residues. Trimming pared 3 bases from V and 7 bases from J, leaving 4 bases between. The germline V gene encodes CDR1 LNHDA and CDR2 SQIVND (reference sequence). For the CDR3, the DNA is TGTGCCAGTAGTATCTCGAATGAGCAGTTCTTC. It encodes CASSISNEQFF.

This chain connects TRBV7-3 to TRBJ1-4; TRBD1 agrees at 9 bases. V shed 6 bases and J 7 bases; nucleotides not matched to a gene: 6. Germline V gives CDR1 SGHTA, CDR2 FQGTGA. CDR3 length equals 14 residues. CDR3 region: CASSSDRGGEKLFF. CDR3 nucleotides: TGTGCCAGCAGTTCGGACAGGGGCGGTGAAAAACTGTTTTTT.

V is TRBV27 and J is TRBJ1-2; 8 bases fit TRBD1. This CDR3 has 14 amino acids. Germline V gives CDR1 MNHEY, CDR2 SMNVEV (reference sequence). The trim removed 3 bases at V and 8 bases at J, leaving 8 bases unmatched. The CDR3, as DNA: TGTGCCAGCAGTTTCCTCGGACAGGGAGGGGGCTACACCTTC. It yields the protein CASSFLGQGGGYTF.

The J gene is TRBJ2-5, the V gene TRBV4-1; TRBD2 matches 9 bases. The CDR3 has 15 residues. CDR1 is MGHRA, CDR2 YSYEKL, per germline. Germline trimming cut 4 bases from V and 6 bases from J; bases unmatched to any gene: 9. The CDR3 region has the DNA TGCGCCAGCAGCCTTACCGCGGGGGGGCCTCAGACCCAGTACTTC. Residues: CASSLTAGGPQTQYF.

DNA of the CDR3: TGTGCCAGTAGTATTGGTTTGGGACAGGGGGCAGAGCAGTTCTTC. Protein: CASSIGLGQGAEQFF. This chain links TRBV19 with TRBJ2-1; 12 nucleotides line up with TRBD1. Trimming at V came to 3 bases and at J to 10 bases, leaving 7 bases not matched to a gene. Germline V gene data show CDR1 as LNHDA and CDR2 as SQIVND (reference sequence). This CDR3 contains 15 residues.

The chain links TRBV5-1 to TRBJ1-5; TRBD1 aligns across 7 bases. The junction had 5 bases not matched to a gene; V was cut back by 2 bases and J by 6 bases. This CDR3 region has 14 residues. Looked up from germline, CDR1 is SGHRS and CDR2 is YFSETQ. The CDR3, as DNA: TGCGCCAGCAGCTTAGGACAGGCGGGTCAGCCCCAGCATTTT. Amino acids: CASSLGQAGQPQHF.